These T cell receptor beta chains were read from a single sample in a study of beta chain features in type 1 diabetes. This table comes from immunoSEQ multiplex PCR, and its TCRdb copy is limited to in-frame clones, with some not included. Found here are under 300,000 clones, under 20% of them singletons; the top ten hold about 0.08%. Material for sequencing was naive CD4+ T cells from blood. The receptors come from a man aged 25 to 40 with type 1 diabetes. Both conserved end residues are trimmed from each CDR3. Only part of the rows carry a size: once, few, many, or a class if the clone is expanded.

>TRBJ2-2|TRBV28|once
ASSSQGTGELF
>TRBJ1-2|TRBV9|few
ASSPRGDYGYT
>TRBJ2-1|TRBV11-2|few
ASSFGLAGTNEQF
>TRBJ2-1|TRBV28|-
ATLRTSGRRDEQF
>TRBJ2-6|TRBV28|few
ASSSQGSGANVLT
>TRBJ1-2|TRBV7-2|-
ASSLVRSYGYT
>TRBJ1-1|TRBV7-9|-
ASTYSGTEAF
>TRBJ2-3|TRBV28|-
ASSLGTDIDTQY
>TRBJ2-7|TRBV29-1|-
SADSGEQY
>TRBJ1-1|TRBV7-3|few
ASSFGQETEAF
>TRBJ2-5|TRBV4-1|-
ASSQGQEETQY
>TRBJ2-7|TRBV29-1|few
SVGYWGVFYEQY
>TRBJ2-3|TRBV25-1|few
ASSAASGMVGYTQY
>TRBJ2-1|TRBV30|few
AWDRSHNEQF
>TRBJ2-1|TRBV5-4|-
ASSSIVNNEQF
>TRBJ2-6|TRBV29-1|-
SVMTATKGANVLT
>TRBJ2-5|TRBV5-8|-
ASSPKGQGEETQY
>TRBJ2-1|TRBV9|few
ASSALGSDEQF
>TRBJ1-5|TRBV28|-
ASSRSAGGNQPQH
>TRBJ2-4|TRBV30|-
AWSNGMAAKNIQY
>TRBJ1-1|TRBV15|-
ATSRAGFVAMNTEAF
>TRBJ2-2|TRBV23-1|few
ASSQNGVCRNGPGELF
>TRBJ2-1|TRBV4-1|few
ASSQPVRLVDEQF
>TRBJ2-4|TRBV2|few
ASRVGTVENIQY
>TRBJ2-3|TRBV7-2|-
ASSLVWTSGQY
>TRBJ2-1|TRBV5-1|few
ASSWTVPNEQF
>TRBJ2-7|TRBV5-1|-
ASSLDGQGSQGT
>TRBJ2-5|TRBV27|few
ASTMSGGRRETQY
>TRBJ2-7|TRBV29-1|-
SVTGQVTYEQY
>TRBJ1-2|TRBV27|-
ASGARYGYT
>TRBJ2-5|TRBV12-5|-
ASGSGEETQY
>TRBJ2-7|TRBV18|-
ASSPRTSGSYEQY
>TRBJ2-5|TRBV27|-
ASSWTSGKAQY
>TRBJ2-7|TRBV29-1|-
SVAGTGAHEQY
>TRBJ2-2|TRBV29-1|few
SVAWPGTKNTGELF
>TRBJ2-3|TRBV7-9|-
ASHVLAGGPGDTQY
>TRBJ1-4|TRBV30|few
AWTKPGTVATNEKLF
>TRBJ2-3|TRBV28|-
ASIGGPTDTQY
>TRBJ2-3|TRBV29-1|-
SVLTSGSTDTQY
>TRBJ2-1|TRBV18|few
ASSPPSASSNEQF
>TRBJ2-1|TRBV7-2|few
ASSLLQANNEQF
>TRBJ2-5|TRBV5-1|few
ASSWDSGETQY